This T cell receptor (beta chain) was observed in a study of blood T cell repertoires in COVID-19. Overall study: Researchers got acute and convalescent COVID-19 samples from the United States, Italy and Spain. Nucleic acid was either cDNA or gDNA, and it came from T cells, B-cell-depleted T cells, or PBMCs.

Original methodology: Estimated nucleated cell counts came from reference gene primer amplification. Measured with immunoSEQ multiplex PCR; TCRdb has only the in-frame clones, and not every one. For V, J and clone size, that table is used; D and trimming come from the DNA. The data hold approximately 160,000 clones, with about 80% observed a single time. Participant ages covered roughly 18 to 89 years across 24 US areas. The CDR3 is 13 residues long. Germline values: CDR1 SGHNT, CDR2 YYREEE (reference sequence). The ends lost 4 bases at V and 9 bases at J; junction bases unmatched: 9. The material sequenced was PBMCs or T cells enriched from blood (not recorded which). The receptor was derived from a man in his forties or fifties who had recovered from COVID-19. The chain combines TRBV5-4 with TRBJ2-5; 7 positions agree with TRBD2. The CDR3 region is CASSETSSGAQYF. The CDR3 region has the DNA TGTGCCAGCAGCGAGACCTCGAGCGGGGCCCAGTACTTC.